Following are 24 T cell receptor beta chains from one sample sequenced in a study of high-grade serous ovarian cancer treatment subgroups. The data were produced by immunoSEQ multiplex PCR, yet TCRdb's version contains in-frame clones alone and is incomplete. In the table there are under 4,000 clones, roughly 72% of which are singletons. Tumor samples were taken before definitive surgery or chemotherapy. Material: tumor tissue. All receptors derive from a human donor with high-grade serous ovarian cancer.

This chain joins TRBV6-5 and TRBJ1-5, with D uncertain. V was shortened by 0 bases and J by 3 bases, with 3 bases between the two germline ends. The CDR3 covers 13 residues. Per germline, CDR1 MNHEY and CDR2 SVGAGI. The CDR3, as DNA: TGTGCCAGCAGTTACTCTTACAATCAGCCCCAGCATTTT. It specifies CASSYSYNQPQHF.

The chain uses TRBV27 and TRBJ1-1; D is undetermined. Germline lookup yields CDR1 MNHEY and CDR2 SMNVEV (reference sequence). V was pared by 0 bases and J by 1 base, with 6 bases between. This CDR3 comprises 14 residues. The CDR3 DNA reads as TGTGCCAGCAGTTTATCTTACAGGAACACTGAAGCTTTCTTT. Translating it yields CASSLSYRNTEAFF.

The CDR3 loop reads CASSRNQPQHF. The CDR3 DNA follows: TGTGCCAGCAGCCGGAATCAGCCCCAGCATTTT. V and J are TRBV28 and TRBJ1-5, with D unresolved. The V and J ends lost 6 bases and 4 bases respectively, with 4 bases between them. The CDR3 is made up of 11 amino acids. Germline CDR1 is MDHEN and CDR2 is SYDVKM.

The genes are TRBV11-1 and TRBJ1-1; D not resolved. The CDR3 covers 13 residues. CDR1 is SGHAT, CDR2 FQDESV, per germline (reference sequence). The germline V and J ends were trimmed by 3 bases and 2 bases, with 7 bases remaining between them. The CDR3, as DNA: TGTGCCAGCAGCTTCGCCAGAAACACTGAAGCTTTCTTT. Protein sequence: CASSFARNTEAFF.

This clone was seen once. The CDR3 sequence is CASSSRPTGQETQYF. Here the CDR3 DNA reads TGTGCCAGCAGCTCACGGCCGACAGGGCAAGAGACCCAGTACTTC. The rearrangement uses TRBV7-7 and TRBJ2-5, with 7 bases matching TRBD1. Trimming took 4 bases from V and 2 from J; bases not matched to a gene: 7. CDR3 length: 15 amino acids. The germline CDR1 and CDR2 sequences are SSHAT and FNYEAQ (reference sequence). Supplemented by reference TRBV7-7 and TRBJ2-5, the full variable domain reads GAGVSQSPRYKVTKRGQDVTLRCDPISSHATLYWYQQALGQGPEFLTYFNYEAQPDKSGLPSDRFSAERPEGSISTLTIQRTEQRDSAMYRCASSSRPTGQETQYFGPGTRLLVL.

The chain has TRBV6-5 and TRBJ1-1; 7 positions agree with TRBD1. V shed 5 bases and J 9 bases; nucleotides not matched to a gene: 6. Germline V gene sequence: CDR1 MNHEY, CDR2 SVGAGI. The CDR3 length is 12 residues. The CDR3 DNA reads as TGTGCCAGCAGTCCTGCGACAGGGAAAGCTTTCTTT. It translates to CASSPATGKAFF.

A few counts support this clone. The CDR3 DNA reads as TGTGCCAGCAGCTTTCGGGTTAACACTGAAGCTTTCTTT. The encoded protein is CASSFRVNTEAFF. The chain couples TRBV7-9 to TRBJ1-1; D unresolved. From germline, CDR1 is SEHNR and CDR2 FQNEAQ (reference sequence). Trimming left V 3 bases short and J 2 bases short, with 7 bases between. The CDR3 extends over 13 amino acids.

The rearrangement joins TRBV7-6 to TRBJ1-2; 7 bases agree with TRBD1. Germline values: CDR1 SGHVS, CDR2 FNYEAQ. The CDR3 is made up of 14 amino acids. The J segment lost 5 bases and the V segment lost 4 bases, leaving 7 bases of the junction unmatched. CDR3 nucleotide sequence: TGTGCCAGCAGCTCCCGGACAGGAGGGTATGGCTACACCTTC. It is translated as CASSSRTGGYGYTF.

This clone qualifies as large. The gene calls are TRBV4-3 and TRBJ1-1; TRBD1 is a possible D gene (5 bases). Trimming took 5 bases from V and 1 from J, leaving 8 bases between them. CDR3 size: 13 residues. The germline V gene encodes CDR1 LGHNA and CDR2 YSLEER. Here the CDR3 reads CASSVRENTEAFF. The CDR3 DNA is TGCGCCAGCAGCGTCAGGGAGAACACTGAAGCTTTCTTT.

The gene calls are TRBV5-8 and TRBJ1-5; D is uncertain. V was cut by 4 bases and J by 1 base, with 9 bases left in between. The CDR3 consists of 14 residues. Germline V gene sequence: CDR1 SGHTS, CDR2 YDEGEE. The chain's CDR3 is CASSPRYSNQPQHF. The CDR3 nucleotides read TGTGCCAGCAGCCCTAGGTACAGCAATCAGCCCCAGCATTTT.

This rearrangement joins TRBV5-1 to TRBJ2-1, with 8 bases lining up with TRBD1. Germline values: CDR1 SGHRS, CDR2 YFSETQ. V shed 0 bases, J shed 7 bases, and the junction held 12 bases outside the gene matches. CDR3 length equals 17 residues. CDR3 sequence reads: CASSLVIRTGSINEQFF. Written as DNA, the CDR3 is TGCGCCAGCAGCTTGGTTATTCGGACAGGGAGCATTAATGAGCAGTTCTTC.

The CDR3 is CASSVRDGGGTDTQYF. In DNA, the CDR3 is TGTGCCAGCAGCGTTCGAGACGGAGGGGGCACAGATACGCAGTATTTT. This chain links TRBV9 with TRBJ2-3; tentative D call: TRBD2 (6 bases). Germline CDR1 is SGDLS and CDR2 is YYNGEE. Trimming removed 2 bases at V and 1 base at J, with 14 bases between. This CDR3 has 16 amino acids. The full variable domain, with the rest looked up from reference TRBV9 and TRBJ2-3, is DSGVTQTPKHLITATGQRVTLRCSPRSGDLSVYWYQQSLDQGLQFLIQYYNGEERAKGNILERFSAQQFPDLHSELNLSSLELGDSALYFCASSVRDGGGTDTQYFGPGTRLTVL.

The chain joins TRBV7-9 to TRBJ2-7, with a possible D match to TRBD1 (6 bases). CDR1 is SEHNR, CDR2 FQNEAQ, per germline (reference sequence). The V end lost 6 bases, the J end lost 5 bases, and 11 bases lay between the germline ends. The length of the CDR3 is 12 residues. The CDR3 sequence: CASSQHRDEQYF. In DNA, the CDR3 is TGTGCCAGCAGTCAACACAGGGACGAGCAGTACTTC.

A word on this clone: A read error may produce the germline difference seen at one junction end. V gene TRBV6-4 combines with J gene TRBJ2-1; 12 bases are shared with TRBD1. Looked up from germline, CDR1 is MRHNA and CDR2 is SNTAGT. The CDR3 is made up of 16 amino acids. The DNA for the CDR3 is TGTGCCATCAGTGACCCGGGACAGGGGGCACCAAATGAGCAGTTCTTC. Translated, it gives CAISDPGQGAPNEQFF.

The V call is TRBV2, the J call TRBJ2-2, with TRBD2 as a possible D gene (6 bases). Germline V gives CDR1 SNHLY, CDR2 FYNNEI. The V gene lost 5 bases and the J gene lost 4 bases, with 11 bases spanning the gap. CDR3 length: 14 amino acids. CDR3 amino acids: CASSSGEVTGELFF. The CDR3 DNA reads TGTGCCAGCAGTTCGGGGGAAGTCACCGGGGAGCTGTTTTTT.

CDR3 DNA sequence: TGCGCCAGCAGCCAGGCACCGGGATCCTACGAGCAGTACTTC. Protein: CASSQAPGSYEQYF. This chain uses TRBV4-3 with TRBJ2-7, with a possible D match to TRBD2 (5 bases). Germline V CDR1 and CDR2: LGHNA, YSLEER. Trimming cost V 3 bases and J 1 base, with 10 bases left between them. CDR3 length equals 14 residues.

This clone is a singleton in its sample. The rearrangement links TRBV2 to TRBJ2-3; TRBD1 matches 10 bases. Germline V lookup: CDR1 SNHLY, CDR2 FYNNEI. The V and J ends lost 6 bases and 4 bases, in that order; junction bases with no gene match: 7. This CDR3 is 15 amino acids long. The DNA of the CDR3 is TGTGCCAGCAGCGGGGACAGGGGCCATTCAGATACGCAGTATTTT. Protein sequence: CASSGDRGHSDTQYF.

CDR3 loop: CASSPTGVNIQYF. CDR3 sequence (DNA): TGTGCCAGCTCACCAACAGGGGTAAACATTCAGTACTTC. The V call is TRBV18, the J call TRBJ2-4; 7 bases align to TRBD1. V dropped 2 bases and J dropped 6; count of bases not matched to a gene: 1. The CDR3 contains 13 residues. Looked up from germline, CDR1 is KGHSH and CDR2 is LQKENI.

The chain carries TRBV27 and TRBJ1-3; 7 positions match TRBD1. The germline CDR1 and CDR2 sequences are MNHEY and SMNVEV (reference sequence). V dropped 6 bases and J dropped 2; count of bases not matched to a gene: 7. The CDR3 runs to 15 residues. CDR3 sequence reads: CASSLYGTAGNTIYF. In DNA, the CDR3 is TGTGCCAGCAGCCTATACGGGACAGCTGGAAACACCATATATTTT.

This chain connects TRBV27 to TRBJ2-1; D tentatively reads TRBD1 or TRBD2 (5 bases each). There are 18 residues in the CDR3. Trimming pared 2 bases from V and 2 bases from J, leaving 19 bases between. Germline lookup yields CDR1 MNHEY and CDR2 SMNVEV (reference sequence). The CDR3 is CASSLEGILGSAYNEQFF. CDR3 sequence (DNA): TGTGCCAGCAGTTTAGAGGGGATCCTGGGATCCGCCTACAATGAGCAGTTCTTC.

The V call is TRBV28, the J call TRBJ1-3; D unresolved. V was cut by 7 bases and J by 5 bases, with 3 bases left in between. The CDR3 covers 10 residues. From germline, CDR1 is MDHEN and CDR2 SYDVKM. This CDR3 is CASTRNTIYF. Written as DNA, the CDR3 is TGTGCCAGCACGAGAAACACCATATATTTT.

V gene TRBV7-9 combines with J gene TRBJ2-5; D possibly corresponds to TRBD1 (5 bases). V dropped 4 bases and J dropped 3 bases, with 21 bases sitting between them. The CDR3 is 17 amino acids. CDR1 is SEHNR and CDR2 is FQNEAQ in the germline V gene (reference sequence). CDR3 region: CASSSETQGYRKETQYF. The CDR3 region has the DNA TGTGCCAGCAGCTCCGAAACCCAGGGTTACCGCAAAGAGACCCAGTACTTC.

The genes are TRBV4-3 and TRBJ2-3; D may be TRBD1 (6 bases). Per the germline V gene, CDR1 is LGHNA and CDR2 is YSLEER. V was pared by 0 bases and J by 6 bases, with 13 bases between. The CDR3 covers 15 residues. The CDR3 region has the DNA TGCGCCAGCAGCCAAGACGAAGGGGGTGGGGATACGCAGTATTTT. Its translation is CASSQDEGGGDTQYF.

The V and J genes are TRBV11-2 and TRBJ1-3, with D hard to call. V lost 4 bases and J 4 bases, leaving 26 bases between the germline ends. Germline-derived CDR1 and CDR2 are SGHAT and FQNNGV. The CDR3 spans 19 residues. The CDR3 spells CASSSRRGFPPLRGNTIYF. The CDR3 DNA follows: TGTGCCAGCAGCTCCCGGCGGGGATTTCCTCCTCTTAGGGGAAACACCATATATTTT.